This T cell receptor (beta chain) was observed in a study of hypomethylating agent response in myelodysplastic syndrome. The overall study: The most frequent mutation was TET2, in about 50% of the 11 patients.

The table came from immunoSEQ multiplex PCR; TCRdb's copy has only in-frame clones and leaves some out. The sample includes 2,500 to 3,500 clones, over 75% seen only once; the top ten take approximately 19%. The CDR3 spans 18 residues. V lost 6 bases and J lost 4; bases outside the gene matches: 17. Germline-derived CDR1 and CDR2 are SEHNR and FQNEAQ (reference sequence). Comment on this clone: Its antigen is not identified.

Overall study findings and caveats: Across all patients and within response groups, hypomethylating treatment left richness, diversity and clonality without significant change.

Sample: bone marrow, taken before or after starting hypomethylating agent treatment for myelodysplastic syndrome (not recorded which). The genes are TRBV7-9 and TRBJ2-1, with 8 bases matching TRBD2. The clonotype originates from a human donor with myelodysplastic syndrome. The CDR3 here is CASSSESGGTLVYNEQFF. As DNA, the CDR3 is TGTGCCAGCAGTTCTGAGTCGGGGGGGACCCTCGTTTACAATGAGCAGTTCTTC.